These 23 T cell receptor beta chains originate from one sample sequenced in a study of T cell responses to AZD1222 COVID-19 vaccine. TCRdb's table, derived via immunoSEQ multiplex PCR, lists solely in-frame clones and lacks some. The profile shows fewer than 90,000 clones, approximately 86% of them singletons. Sequences were derived from peripheral blood, sampled on day 0 of AZD1222 vaccination. These receptors were taken from an adult in good health.

This chain links TRBV24-1 with TRBJ2-5; 10 nucleotides align to TRBD1. V shed 2 bases, J shed 1 base, and the junction held 0 bases outside the gene matches. The germline CDR1 and CDR2 sequences are KGHDR and SFDVKD. The CDR3 totals 15 residues. CDR3 amino acids: CATSDWTGGQETQYF. The CDR3 DNA sequence: TGTGCCACCAGTGATTGGACAGGGGGCCAAGAGACCCAGTACTTC.

V is TRBV7-8 and J is TRBJ1-1; no reliable D call. Trimming shortened V by 3 bases and J by 1 base, and 9 bases separated the two germline ends. The CDR3 is 14 amino acids. CDR1 is SGHVS and CDR2 is FQNEAQ in the germline V gene. CDR3: CASSLASGNTEAFF. In DNA form, the CDR3 reads TGTGCCAGCAGCTTGGCTTCAGGGAACACTGAAGCTTTCTTT.

This clone has a handful of counts. This sequence joins TRBV10-3 and TRBJ1-2; D unclear. In germline, CDR1 is ENHRY, CDR2 SYGVKD. Between the trimmed V and J ends, which lost 6 bases and 3 bases, there was a span of 17 bases. The CDR3 contains 15 residues. The CDR3 loop reads CAIRDSGSPHYGYTF. In nucleotides, the CDR3 is TGTGCCATCAGGGACTCCGGATCCCCTCACTATGGCTACACCTTC.

The rearrangement uses TRBV19 and TRBJ1-3; D ambiguous. The CDR3 is 12 amino acids. Germline CDR1 and CDR2: LNHDA and SQIVND (reference sequence). Between the trimmed V and J ends, which lost 8 bases and 1 base, there was a span of 6 bases. The CDR3 reads CASSVSGNTIYF. In DNA form, the CDR3 reads TGTGCCAGTTCGGTGTCTGGAAACACCATATATTTT.

The rearrangement uses TRBV7-2 and TRBJ1-1; 8 bases align to TRBD1. J was trimmed by 0 bases and V by 5 bases; bases with no gene match: 8. The CDR3 contains 16 residues. Germline V gene lookup returns CDR1 SGHTA and CDR2 FQGNSA. CDR3 coding DNA: TGTGCCAGCAGCCGCCGCAGGGGGCGTTTGAACACTGAAGCTTTCTTT. Amino acid sequence: CASSRRRGRLNTEAFF.

This rearrangement joins TRBV7-9 to TRBJ2-1; TRBD1 aligns across 7 bases. V lost 5 bases to trimming and J lost 6 bases; unmatched junction nucleotides: 4. The CDR3 sequence is 13 residues long. From germline, CDR1 is SEHNR and CDR2 FQNEAQ (reference sequence). The CDR3 bases are TGTGCCAGCAGCCAAAGACAGGGCAATGAGCAGTTCTTC. Translating it yields CASSQRQGNEQFF.

This clone was observed a single time. The J gene is TRBJ2-1, the V gene TRBV7-8; 10 bases agree with TRBD2. Trimming cost V 1 base and J 0 bases; bases outside gene matches: 15. This CDR3 is 21 amino acids long. Germline loops: CDR1 SGHVS, CDR2 FQNEAQ. As DNA, the CDR3 is TGTGCCAGCAGCTTAGTTTATCGGACTAGCGGACCTCCAAGCTCCTACAATGAGCAGTTCTTC. It codes for CASSLVYRTSGPPSSYNEQFF.

V is TRBV5-1 and J is TRBJ2-7, with 9 bases identical to TRBD1. This CDR3 is 17 amino acids long. Germline CDR1 is SGHRS and CDR2 is YFSETQ. The V segment lost 2 bases and the J segment 6 bases; nucleotides outside the gene matches: 15. CDR3 DNA sequence: TGCGCCAGCAGCTTCGGGACAGGGACTCGCCTCGGGAGCGAGCAGTACTTC. Translation: CASSFGTGTRLGSEQYF.

The rearrangement links TRBV12-2 to TRBJ2-5; no check of the table's D call, TRBD1, against the DNA was made. TRBV12-2 is flagged as a pseudogene. The CDR3 runs 14 residues. The CDR3 DNA reads as TGTGCAAGTCGCTACATCGAATCGTCGGAGACCCAGTACTTC. Amino acid sequence: CASRYIESSETQYF.

The table lists this clone with a count of one. This chain joins TRBV7-2 and TRBJ1-2, with unresolved D. The germline gives CDR1 SGHTA, CDR2 FQGNSA. The V and J ends lost 1 base and 0 bases respectively, with 12 bases between them. The CDR3 totals 16 residues. CDR3 loop: CASSLGWSSSNYGYTF. The CDR3 DNA is TGTGCCAGCAGCTTAGGGTGGTCATCCTCTAACTATGGCTACACCTTC.

The V and J genes are TRBV16 and TRBJ2-3; D is uncertain. The CDR3 consists of 13 residues. The germline V and J ends were trimmed by 4 bases and 6 bases, with 11 bases remaining between them. From germline, CDR1 is KGHSY and CDR2 FQNENV. The CDR3 DNA reads as TGTGCCAGCAGCCGGGGAAGTTGGGATACGCAGTATTTT. Translating it yields CASSRGSWDTQYF. The whole variable domain, remainder taken from reference TRBV16 and TRBJ2-3, is GEEVAQTPKHLVRGEGQKAKLYCAPIKGHSYVFWYQQVLKNEFKFLISFQNENVFDETGMPKERFSAKCLPNSPCSLEIQATKLEDSAVYFCASSRGSWDTQYFGPGTRLTVL.

This clone has a handful of counts. This sequence joins TRBV28 and TRBJ1-6, with no clear D. The CDR3 spans 12 residues. V was pared by 7 bases and J by 5 bases, with 6 bases between. Per the germline V gene, CDR1 is MDHEN and CDR2 is SYDVKM. The CDR3 DNA reads TGTGCCAGCAACCCTAATAATTCACCCCTCCACTTT. Translated: CASNPNNSPLHF.

The rearrangement joins TRBV3-1 (or the pseudogene TRBV3-2) to TRBJ2-4; unclear D gene. The CDR3 covers 15 residues. Deletions cut 4 bases from V and 5 bases from J, with 15 bases between. The germline V gene encodes CDR1 LGHDT and CDR2 YNNKEL (reference sequence). This CDR3 is CASSPPTGSQNIQYF. CDR3 DNA sequence: TGTGCCAGCAGCCCCCCTACCGGCTCCCAAAACATTCAGTACTTC.

This clone showed up just once. V and J are TRBV11-3 and TRBJ2-2; 7 nucleotides agree with TRBD2. Germline V gives CDR1 SGHNT, CDR2 YENEEA. J was trimmed by 7 bases and V by 10 bases; bases with no gene match: 12. CDR3 length: 14 amino acids. In DNA form, the CDR3 reads TGTGCCACCGCGGGAGCCACTTCCATCGGGGAGCTGTTTTTT. Encoded protein: CATAGATSIGELFF.

The chain joins TRBV10-1 to TRBJ2-1; 9 bases are shared with TRBD2. There are 15 residues in the CDR3. CDR1 is WNHNN and CDR2 is SYGVQD in the germline V gene (reference sequence). The trim removed 6 bases at V and 6 bases at J, leaving 9 bases unmatched. The CDR3 coding sequence is TGCGCCAGCAGGGATAGCGGGAGAGCCCGCAATGAGCAGTTCTTC. This sequence encodes CASRDSGRARNEQFF.

The CDR3 spells CASGSPYEQYF. CDR3 bases: TGTGCCAGCGGTTCCCCCTACGAGCAGTACTTC. The rearrangement links TRBV12-3 or TRBV12-4 to TRBJ2-7, with D hard to call. The V end lost 8 bases, the J end lost 2 bases, and 7 bases lay between the germline ends. The CDR3 loop spans 11 amino acids.

V usage is TRBV15 and J usage is TRBJ1-6; 7 bases are a match to TRBD1. CDR1 and CDR2 from the germline V gene are LNHNV and YYDKDF (reference sequence). V shed 1 base, J shed 9 bases, and the junction held 6 bases outside the gene matches. This CDR3 contains 15 residues. DNA for the CDR3: TGTGCCACCAGCAGAGGTACAGGGGTGGGTTCACCCCTCCACTTT. Amino acids: CATSRGTGVGSPLHF.

The chain recombines TRBV2 with TRBJ2-1; D is perhaps TRBD2 (7 bases). Germline values: CDR1 SNHLY, CDR2 FYNNEI. Between the trimmed V and J ends, which lost 11 bases and 5 bases, there was a span of 22 bases. The CDR3 is 15 amino acids. DNA for the CDR3: TGTGCCGTGGGAGGGGGGCGGACCTTTAACAATGAGCAGTTCTTC. Amino acid sequence: CAVGGGRTFNNEQFF.

The chain recombines TRBV25-1 with TRBJ1-4; D is possibly TRBD1 (5 bases). Between the trimmed V and J ends, which lost 2 bases and 10 bases, there was a span of 17 bases. CDR1 and CDR2 from the germline V gene are MGHDK and SYGVNS. This CDR3 is built from 15 residues. The CDR3 spells CASSERTEARGKLFF. The CDR3 coding sequence is TGTGCCAGCAGTGAAAGGACCGAGGCTAGGGGAAAACTGTTTTTT.

The chain links TRBV12-3 or TRBV12-4 to TRBJ1-1, with 9 bases that match TRBD1. The V gene end was trimmed by 6 bases and the J gene end by 10 bases; junction bases not matched to a gene: 9. There are 13 residues in the CDR3. The CDR3 loop reads CASRLTGTGRAFF. DNA for the CDR3: TGTGCCAGCAGACTTACCGGGACAGGGCGAGCTTTCTTT.

The rearrangement joins TRBV28 to TRBJ2-5; 8 bases are shared with TRBD2. The CDR3 spans 18 residues. Germline CDR1 is MDHEN and CDR2 is SYDVKM. The V and J ends lost 3 bases and 5 bases, in that order; junction bases with no gene match: 17. CDR3 sequence: CASSFSAREREWGETQYF. As DNA, the CDR3 is TGTGCCAGCAGTTTCTCAGCTAGAGAGCGGGAGTGGGGGGAGACCCAGTACTTC. The variable domain in full, completed from reference TRBV28 and TRBJ2-5, reads DVKVTQSSRYLVKRTGEKVFLECVQDMDHENMFWYRQDPGLGLRLIYFSYDVKMKEKGDIPEGYSVSREKKERFSLILESASTNQTSMYLCASSFSAREREWGETQYFGPGTRLLVL.

The chain recombines TRBV5-1 with TRBJ1-5; TRBD1 might be the D (6 bases). Trimming removed 2 bases from V and 7 bases from J, with 16 bases in between. CDR1 and CDR2 from the germline V gene are SGHRS and YFSETQ. The CDR3 sequence is 15 residues long. The CDR3 protein is CASSFRGGDGQPQHF. CDR3 sequence (DNA): TGCGCCAGCAGCTTTAGAGGGGGAGATGGGCAGCCCCAGCATTTT.

The J gene is TRBJ1-4, the V gene TRBV18; D possibly corresponds to TRBD1 (5 bases). Trimming shortened V by 6 bases and J by 7 bases, and 18 bases separated the two germline ends. Germline V gene data show CDR1 as KGHSH and CDR2 as LQKENI. This CDR3 spans 15 amino acids. CDR3 protein: CASSRWSEGVEKLFF. CDR3 in DNA: TGTGCCAGCTCCCGTTGGAGTGAAGGGGTTGAAAAACTGTTTTTT. Supplemented by reference TRBV18 and TRBJ1-4, the full variable domain reads NAGVMQNPRHLVRRRGQEARLRCSPMKGHSHVYWYRQLPEEGLKFMVYLQKENIIDESGMPKERFSAEFPKEGPSILRIQQVVRGDSAAYFCASSRWSEGVEKLFFGSGTQLSVL.